A selection of T cell receptor beta chains follows, all from one sample in a study of T-cell memory formation after mild COVID-19. One entry per CDR3 protein, called by TCRdb with MiXCR from the 5' RACE reads. Among about 110,000 distinct CDR3 sequences listed, roughly an eighth were seen once. Sequencing was performed on PBMCs or a T cell subset sorted from them (not recorded which). The origin of the receptors is an adult woman who had mild COVID-19 (a few samples of this study predate the infection). Cell type and time point are not known. Both conserved end residues are part of each CDR3.

TRBV7-8 | CASLPPGQGALLSF
TRBV2 | CASRQLYEQYF
TRBV13 | CASLQGGDTGELFF
TRBV5-1 | CASSLGGDYEQYF
TRBV4-1 | CASSQVTLAGTSYEQYF
TRBV25-1 | CASSEYYGSNYGYTF
TRBV30 | CAWSGLAGVFYNEQFF
TRBV20-1 | CSALIGTLGTEAFF
TRBV5-1 | CASSDYGLAEIWNEQFF
TRBV7-9 | CASSSGITEAFF
TRBV12-3/TRBV12-4 | CASSIQGPQETQYF
TRBV29-1 | CSVEGWFEGGYGLAGAQGSYEQYF
TRBV6-2/TRBV6-3 | CASSSNEADTQYF
TRBV20-1 | CSARSASNEQFF
TRBV19 | CASTGGIAQFF